This T cell receptor (beta chain) was captured by sequencing in a study of T cells in localized non-small cell lung cancer. Study-wide results and limits: Of the tissues analyzed, uninvolved adjacent lung showed maximal T cell clonality, greater than tumor. Elevated blood T cell density was associated with longer overall survival.

The CDR3 loop spans 15 amino acids. Atypia-free lung next to the tumor was sampled at least 2 cm from its margin. Libraries were prepared by immunoSEQ multiplex PCR; TCRdb keeps only in-frame clonotypes and omits some of them. The sample carries a few hundred clones, approximately 24% recorded once. This clone was detected only a few times. Antigen unknown. This TCR was sampled from a female donor of 60 years or more with stage II squamous cell lung carcinoma. The source was normal lung tissue next to the tumor, collected before any cancer treatment. V gene TRBV12-2 combines with J gene TRBJ1-1. TRBV12-2 is a known pseudogene. CDR3 coding DNA: TGTGCCACTGATAGGGTCCGGGGAAATTTTCCTGAAGCTTTCTTT. Residues: CATDRVRGNFPEAFF.